The table lists the clone carrying this TCR beta chain with a few counts. Its antigen is not identified. This specimen belongs to a study of response to subunit inactivated influenza vaccine. Study-level points and caveats: The authors offered the suggestion that each seasonal influenza vaccination recruits few new T cells.

The CDR3 is 15 amino acids. Germline CDR1 LGHDT, CDR2 YNNKEL (reference sequence). J gave up 6 bases and V 1 base, and 5 bases lay outside the gene matches. TCRdb called the RT-PCR reads again in MiXCR, with one record for every CDR3 protein. The sample records approximately 700,000 distinct CDR3 sequences, around a sixth being singletons. This chain joins TRBV3-1 and TRBJ1-5; 8 bases agree with TRBD1. The sequences come from PBMCs from blood, collected 11 to 12 days after vaccination. The origin of this receptor is a man aged 50 to 60 who received an inactivated influenza vaccine. CDR3 loop: CASSQGQGSSQPQHF. The CDR3 region has the DNA TGTGCCAGCAGCCAAGGACAGGGGAGTAGTCAGCCCCAGCATTTT.